This T cell receptor beta chain was captured in a study of beta chain features in type 1 diabetes. The CDR3 is 15 residues long. In germline, CDR1 is SGHTA, CDR2 FQGNSA. V lost 5 bases and J lost 6; bases outside the gene matches: 8. Reverse transcribing all isolated RNA meant expressed TCRB transcripts were sequenced. The method was immunoSEQ multiplex PCR; TCRdb's version includes in-frame clones alone and lacks a portion of them. The sample records around 40,000 clones, about 51% being singletons. Sequencing input: Tregs from blood. The clonotype was recovered from a woman in her late teens or twenties in good health. The J gene is TRBJ2-1, the V gene TRBV7-2; the match to TRBD2 covers 9 bases. The CDR3 spells CASSLHSGSRNEQFF. The CDR3 DNA sequence: TGTGCCAGCAGCCTACATAGCGGGAGTCGCAATGAGCAGTTCTTC.